The 21 T cell receptor beta chains below were found in one sample sequenced in a study of blood T cell repertoires in COVID-19. Profiling relied on immunoSEQ multiplex PCR, and the TCRdb table lists in-frame clones only, not all of them. The sample lists just over 350,000 clones, roughly 87% occurring once. Material for sequencing was PBMCs or T cells enriched from blood (not recorded which). These receptors came from a woman aged 30 to 39 who had recovered from COVID-19.

This clone was seen a single time. The genes are TRBV16 and TRBJ2-7, with a tentative D call TRBD1 (7 bases). V gave up 2 bases and J gave up 3 bases, with 14 bases separating them. The CDR3 loop spans 15 amino acids. Looked up from germline, CDR1 is KGHSY and CDR2 is FQNENV. The CDR3 DNA reads as TGTGCCAGCAGCCAAGCCAGGGGGGCTCTCTACGAGCAGTACTTC. This translates into CASSQARGALYEQYF.

V gene TRBV28 combines with J gene TRBJ1-6; no firm D call. This CDR3 is 15 amino acids long. V was pared by 2 bases and J by 7 bases, with 12 bases between. Germline V gene data show CDR1 as MDHEN and CDR2 as SYDVKM. CDR3 residues: CASSLNRRVNSPLHF. CDR3 sequence (DNA): TGTGCCAGCAGTTTAAACCGACGGGTAAATTCACCCCTCCACTTT. The whole variable domain, filled in from reference TRBV28 and TRBJ1-6, reads DVKVTQSSRYLVKRTGEKVFLECVQDMDHENMFWYRQDPGLGLRLIYFSYDVKMKEKGDIPEGYSVSREKKERFSLILESASTNQTSMYLCASSLNRRVNSPLHFGNGTRLTVT.

This sequence joins TRBV3-1 (or the pseudogene TRBV3-2) and TRBJ1-1, with TRBD1 identical over 8 bases. V trimming: 2 bases; J trimming: 2 bases; junction bases outside the gene matches: 4. In germline, CDR1 is LGHDT, CDR2 YNNKEL (reference sequence). CDR3 size: 15 residues. CDR3 sequence reads: CASSQTGQANTEAFF. The CDR3 nucleotides read TGTGCCAGCAGCCAAACGGGACAGGCAAACACTGAAGCTTTCTTT.

The rearrangement uses TRBV5-4 and TRBJ2-3, with 10 bases aligning to TRBD2. This CDR3 region has 15 residues. Losses at the gene ends were 0 bases for V and 4 bases for J; bases not matched to a gene: 2. Germline V gives CDR1 SGHNT, CDR2 YYREEE (reference sequence). The CDR3, as DNA: TGTGCCAGCAGCTTGGCTAGCGGGGGCCCAGATACGCAGTATTTT. As protein: CASSLASGGPDTQYF.

This chain uses TRBV3-1 (or the pseudogene TRBV3-2) with TRBJ2-1; TRBD2 matches at 7 bases. The CDR3 length is 17 residues. Germline assignment: CDR1 LGHDT and CDR2 YNNKEL (reference sequence). The V segment lost 3 bases and the J segment 6 bases; nucleotides outside the gene matches: 14. The CDR3 coding sequence is TGTGCCAGCAGCCAGCGCACCGGGACTACGCCCTCCAATGAGCAGTTCTTC. It yields the protein CASSQRTGTTPSNEQFF.

Ten or more counts support this clone. The chain recombines TRBV5-1 with TRBJ1-1; unclear D gene. The ends were cut back, 4 bases at V and 4 bases at J, with 11 bases in the middle. In germline, CDR1 is SGHRS, CDR2 YFSETQ. CDR3 length: 13 amino acids. The CDR3 nucleotides are TGCGCCAGCAGCCCTCCCTGGAGCACTGAAGCTTTCTTT. This translates into CASSPPWSTEAFF.

V is TRBV19 and J is TRBJ2-1; a possible D gene is TRBD2 (5 bases). The CDR3 runs to 15 residues. Germline V gives CDR1 LNHDA, CDR2 SQIVND (reference sequence). V was shortened by 4 bases and J by 6 bases, with 16 bases between the two germline ends. Written as DNA, the CDR3 is TGTGCCAGTAGTACCGGACTGGCATTCGGCAATGAGCAGTTCTTC. Translated, it gives CASSTGLAFGNEQFF. The complete variable domain, with remaining parts taken from reference TRBV19 and TRBJ2-1, reads DGGITQSPKYLFRKEGQNVTLSCEQNLNHDAMYWYRQDPGQGLRLIYYSQIVNDFQKGDIAEGYSVSREKKESFPLTVTSAQKNPTAFYLCASSTGLAFGNEQFFGPGTRLTVL.

The chain employs TRBV29-1 and TRBJ2-3; D is unclear. The CDR3 consists of 14 residues. Germline values: CDR1 SQVTM, CDR2 ANQGSEA. Trimming pared 4 bases from V and 0 bases from J, leaving 11 bases between. The CDR3 loop reads CSVVVITSTDTQYF. In nucleotides, the CDR3 is TGCAGCGTTGTTGTTATTACTAGCACAGATACGCAGTATTTT.

This chain connects TRBV3-1 (or the pseudogene TRBV3-2) to TRBJ2-3; 9 nucleotides agree with TRBD2. CDR3 length: 16 residues. Per the germline V gene, CDR1 is LGHDT and CDR2 is YNNKEL (reference sequence). The J segment lost 0 bases and the V segment lost 2 bases, leaving 3 bases of the junction unmatched. CDR3 nucleotides: TGTGCCAGCAGCCAACGACTAGCGGCTAGCACAGATACGCAGTATTTT. Residues: CASSQRLAASTDTQYF.

V is TRBV28 and J is TRBJ1-2; possibly TRBD1 for D (6 bases). Between the trimmed V and J ends, which lost 9 bases and 2 bases, there was a span of 13 bases. Per germline, CDR1 MDHEN and CDR2 SYDVKM. The CDR3 is made up of 13 amino acids. CDR3 in DNA: TGTGCCAGTCGCGAAGACAGGAACTATGGCTACACCTTC. Translation gives CASREDRNYGYTF.

The V and J genes are TRBV7-3 and TRBJ2-3, with 11 bases matching TRBD1. Germline CDR1 is SGHTA and CDR2 is FQGTGA. The ends lost 4 bases at V and 4 bases at J; junction bases unmatched: 7. The CDR3 consists of 16 residues. DNA of the CDR3: TGTGCCAGCAGCTCCTCCCCGGGACAGGGGGCAGATACGCAGTATTTT. Translated, it gives CASSSSPGQGADTQYF.

This chain connects TRBV19 to TRBJ2-7; 12 nucleotides agree with TRBD2. The CDR3 extends over 15 amino acids. CDR1 and CDR2 from the germline V gene are LNHDA and SQIVND (reference sequence). Losses at the gene ends were 6 bases for V and 0 bases for J; bases not matched to a gene: 3. CDR3 DNA: TGTGCCAGTAGCACTAGCGGGGGGAGCTCCTACGAGCAGTACTTC. This codes for CASSTSGGSSYEQYF.

This chain links TRBV19 with TRBJ2-1; possibly TRBD2 for D (5 bases). Trimming removed 3 bases at V and 4 bases at J, with 22 bases between. Germline values: CDR1 LNHDA, CDR2 SQIVND (reference sequence). The CDR3 spans 18 residues. CDR3 sequence reads: CASSIRAAVAPFYNEQFF. CDR3 in DNA: TGTGCCAGTAGTATTCGTGCAGCGGTGGCCCCCTTTTACAATGAGCAGTTCTTC.

This chain joins TRBV12-3 or TRBV12-4 and TRBJ1-2; TRBD1 agrees at 7 bases. After removal of 5 bases from V and 7 bases from J, the junction contained 7 bases not matched to a gene. The length of the CDR3 is 13 residues. The CDR3 DNA follows: TGTGCCAGCAGTATCGGGGACAGACGTGGCTACACCTTC. This sequence encodes CASSIGDRRGYTF.

The rearrangement links TRBV29-1 to TRBJ1-2, with a tentative D call TRBD1 (6 bases). This CDR3 contains 13 residues. V dropped 7 bases and J dropped 2 bases, with 14 bases sitting between them. Germline V CDR1 and CDR2: SQVTM, ANQGSEA. CDR3 DNA: TGCAGCGCCCGCGCAGGGGACAACTATGGCTACACCTTC. Its protein product is CSARAGDNYGYTF.

This sequence joins TRBV11-2 and TRBJ2-3, with a tentative D call TRBD1 (6 bases). CDR3 length: 15 amino acids. V was cut by 2 bases and J by 4 bases, with 13 bases left in between. Germline V gene sequence: CDR1 SGHAT, CDR2 FQNNGV. The CDR3 reads CASSLIGGLPDTQYF. DNA of the CDR3: TGTGCCAGCAGCTTAATTGGGGGCCTGCCAGATACGCAGTATTTT. The whole variable domain, filled in from reference TRBV11-2 and TRBJ2-3, reads EAGVAQSPRYKIIEKRQSVAFWCNPISGHATLYWYQQILGQGPKLLIQFQNNGVVDDSQLPKDRFSAERLKGVDSTLKIQPAKLEDSAVYLCASSLIGGLPDTQYFGPGTRLTVL.

This clone appeared a single time. The chain joins TRBV18 to TRBJ2-7; perhaps TRBD1 as D (5 bases). The V end lost 6 bases, the J end lost 0 bases, and 12 bases lay between the germline ends. The CDR3 extends over 14 amino acids. Germline loops: CDR1 KGHSH, CDR2 LQKENI. CDR3 bases: TGTGCCAGCTCCAAGGACATACGCTCCTACGAGCAGTACTTC. Protein: CASSKDIRSYEQYF.

This rearrangement joins TRBV5-1 to TRBJ2-3, with 8 positions matching TRBD2. J was trimmed by 2 bases and V by 4 bases; bases with no gene match: 9. Looked up from germline, CDR1 is SGHRS and CDR2 is YFSETQ. The CDR3 totals 16 residues. This CDR3 is CASSLILAGYTDTQYF. CDR3 sequence (DNA): TGCGCCAGCAGCCTAATCCTAGCGGGCTACACAGATACGCAGTATTTT.

The chain is built from TRBV19 and TRBJ2-2; TRBD1 matches at 7 bases. This CDR3 region has 15 residues. The V gene end was trimmed by 6 bases and the J gene end by 1 base; junction bases not matched to a gene: 5. Germline V gene lookup returns CDR1 LNHDA and CDR2 SQIVND (reference sequence). As DNA, the CDR3 is TGTGCCAGTAGCCCCGGGACAGAGAACACCGGGGAGCTGTTTTTT. Encoded protein: CASSPGTENTGELFF.

J is TRBJ2-7 and V is TRBV18; possible D gene TRBD2, 7 bases. The CDR3 loop spans 14 amino acids. Germline V lookup: CDR1 KGHSH, CDR2 LQKENI. V lost 3 bases to trimming and J lost 5 bases, with 14 bases between them. DNA of the CDR3: TGTGCCAGCTCACCTCTAGCGGAGGGGGACGAGCAGTACTTC. This sequence encodes CASSPLAEGDEQYF.

This sequence joins TRBV11-2 and TRBJ1-1, with D possibly matching TRBD1 (5 bases). Germline V lookup: CDR1 SGHAT, CDR2 FQNNGV. Trimming pared 4 bases from V and 5 bases from J, leaving 20 bases between. The CDR3 sequence is 16 residues long. Written as DNA, the CDR3 is TGTGCCAGCAGCTCATCTGCGCCGGGACTTGAAACTGAAGCTTTCTTT. Amino acid sequence: CASSSSAPGLETEAFF.